This paragraph reports one T cell receptor (beta chain). This entry is derived from a study of T-cell reconstitution after alpha-beta-depleted transplantation in children. This CDR3 contains 13 residues. Trimming at V came to 4 bases and at J to 9 bases, leaving 9 bases not matched to a gene. Germline-derived CDR1 and CDR2 are SQVTM and ANQGSEA. The authors prepared the TCRbeta library with unique molecular identifiers. TCRdb re-analysed the PCR reads in MiXCR, keeping a single row per CDR3 protein. The table lists around 200,000 distinct CDR3 sequences, 7.5% to 9.5% of them singletons. This chain links TRBV29-1 with TRBJ2-1, with 7 bases that match TRBD2. This clonotype was obtained from a male patient between 2 and 10 years old who had a stem cell transplant for acute myeloid leukemia, so the T cells may come from the graft donor. The input for sequencing was PBMCs, mostly from graft donor cells, taken 360 days after TCRalphabeta/CD19-depleted stem cell transplant. CDR3 region: CSVAWDYSPEQFF. The CDR3 DNA is TGCAGCGTTGCCTGGGACTATTCTCCTGAGCAGTTCTTC.